The clone carrying this T cell receptor (beta chain) was detected once. The sample belongs to a study of T cell changes during pregnancy in multiple sclerosis. TCRdb's copy holds only in-frame clones and misses some; the assay was immunoSEQ multiplex PCR. The sample records roughly 32,000 clones, about 92% being singletons. Germline V gene lookup returns CDR1 LNHDA and CDR2 SQIVND (reference sequence). After removal of 4 bases from V and 4 bases from J, the junction contained 3 bases not matched to a gene. The CDR3 has 13 residues. This TCR was sampled from a female donor in good health, enrolled as a control in a pregnancy study. The sequencing used CD4+ T cells from peripheral blood mononuclear cells, collected in the second trimester of pregnancy. V gene TRBV19 combines with J gene TRBJ2-7; 8 bases are shared with TRBD1. The CDR3 nucleotides read TGTGCCAGTAGTAGGACAGGGAAATACGAGCAGTACTTC. The encoded protein is CASSRTGKYEQYF.